This TCR beta chain is from a study of blood T cell repertoires in COVID-19. Study summary: Both acute and convalescent COVID-19 samples were obtained from the United States, Italy and Spain.

Trimming removed 3 bases at V and 1 base at J, with 4 bases between. CDR3 size: 12 residues. Germline values: CDR1 LGHDT, CDR2 YNNKEL (reference sequence). Only a few counts were recorded for this clone. Different DNA sequences within this sample yield the same CDR3. Profiled with immunoSEQ multiplex PCR; TCRdb holds only in-frame clones, not every one. The sample shows about 210,000 clones, over 70% of them seen only once. The sequence derives from a man in his 60s with acute or convalescent COVID-19. V and J are TRBV3-1 (or the pseudogene TRBV3-2) and TRBJ2-7; no reliable D call. Sample: peripheral blood. DNA of the CDR3: TGTGCCAGCAGCCAGAGTTCCTACGAGCAGTACTTC. It yields the protein CASSQSSYEQYF.